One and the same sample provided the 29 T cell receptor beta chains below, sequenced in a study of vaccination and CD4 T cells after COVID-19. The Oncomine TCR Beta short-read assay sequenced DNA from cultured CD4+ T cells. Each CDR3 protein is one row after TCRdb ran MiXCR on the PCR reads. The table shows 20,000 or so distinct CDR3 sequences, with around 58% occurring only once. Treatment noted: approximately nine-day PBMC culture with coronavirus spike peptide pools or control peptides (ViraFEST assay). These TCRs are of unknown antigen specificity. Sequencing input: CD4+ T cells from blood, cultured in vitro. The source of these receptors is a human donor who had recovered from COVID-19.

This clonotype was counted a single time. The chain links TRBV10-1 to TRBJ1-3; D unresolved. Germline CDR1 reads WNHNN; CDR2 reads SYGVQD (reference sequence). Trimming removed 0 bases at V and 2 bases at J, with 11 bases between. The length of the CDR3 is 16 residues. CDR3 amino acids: CASSESTVSAGNTIYF. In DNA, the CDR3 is TGCGCCAGCAGTGAGTCGACTGTCAGCGCTGGAAACACCATATATTTT.

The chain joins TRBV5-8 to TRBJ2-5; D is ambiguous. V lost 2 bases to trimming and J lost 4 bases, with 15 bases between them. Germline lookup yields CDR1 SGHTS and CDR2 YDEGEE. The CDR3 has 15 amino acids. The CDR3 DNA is TGTGCCAGCAGCTTCCGACCCTCCCTGGGAGAGACCCAGTACTTC. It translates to CASSFRPSLGETQYF.

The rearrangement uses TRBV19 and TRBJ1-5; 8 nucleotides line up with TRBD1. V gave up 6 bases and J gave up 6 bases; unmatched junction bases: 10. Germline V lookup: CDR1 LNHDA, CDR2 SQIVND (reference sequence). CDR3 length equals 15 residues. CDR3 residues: CASSLKGQGTQPQHF. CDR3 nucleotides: TGTGCCAGTAGCCTCAAAGGACAGGGAACTCAGCCCCAGCATTTT.

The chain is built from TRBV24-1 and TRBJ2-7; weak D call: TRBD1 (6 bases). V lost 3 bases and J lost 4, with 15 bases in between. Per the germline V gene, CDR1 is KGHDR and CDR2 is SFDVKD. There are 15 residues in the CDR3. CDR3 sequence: CATSDPTGNLYEQYF. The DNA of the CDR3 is TGTGCCACCAGTGATCCAACAGGGAACTTATACGAGCAGTACTTC.

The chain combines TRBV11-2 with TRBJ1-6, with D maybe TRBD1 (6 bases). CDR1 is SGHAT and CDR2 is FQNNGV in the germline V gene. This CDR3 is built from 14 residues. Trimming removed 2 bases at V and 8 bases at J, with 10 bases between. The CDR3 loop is CASSLRGGDSPLHF. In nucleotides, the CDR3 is TGTGCCAGCAGCTTACGTGGGGGCGATTCACCCCTCCACTTT.

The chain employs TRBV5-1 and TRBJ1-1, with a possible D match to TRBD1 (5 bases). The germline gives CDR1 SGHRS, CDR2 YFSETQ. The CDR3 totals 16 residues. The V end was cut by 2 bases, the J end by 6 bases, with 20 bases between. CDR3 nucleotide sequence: TGCGCCAGCAGCTTTGACGGGGCCCTCGAGAGGGCTGAAGCTTTCTTT. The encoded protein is CASSFDGALERAEAFF. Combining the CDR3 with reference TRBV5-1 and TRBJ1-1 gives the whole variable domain KAGVTQTPRYLIKTRGQQVTLSCSPISGHRSVSWYQQTPGQGLQFLFEYFSETQRNKGNFPGRFSGRQFSNSRSEMNVSTLELGDSALYLCASSFDGALERAEAFFGQGTRLTVV.

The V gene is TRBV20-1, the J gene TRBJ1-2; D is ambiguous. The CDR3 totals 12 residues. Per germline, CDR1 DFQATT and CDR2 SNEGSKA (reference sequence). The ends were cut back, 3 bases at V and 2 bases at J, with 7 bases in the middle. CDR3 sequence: CSASWQNYGYTF. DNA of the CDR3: TGCAGTGCTAGCTGGCAGAACTATGGCTACACCTTC.

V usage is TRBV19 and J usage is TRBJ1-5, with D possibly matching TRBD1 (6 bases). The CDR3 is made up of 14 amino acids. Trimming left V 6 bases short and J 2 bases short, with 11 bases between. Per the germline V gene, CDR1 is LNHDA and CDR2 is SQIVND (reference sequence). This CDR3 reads CASRETGRNQPQHF. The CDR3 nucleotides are TGTGCCAGTAGGGAGACAGGTCGCAATCAGCCCCAGCATTTT.

CDR3 coding DNA: TGCAGTGCTAGCTGGACAGATGAGACCCAGTACTTC. Translated, it gives CSASWTDETQYF. The chain links TRBV20-1 to TRBJ2-5; D possibly corresponds to TRBD1 (6 bases). This CDR3 has 12 amino acids. CDR1 DFQATT and CDR2 SNEGSKA come from the germline V gene (reference sequence). Between the trimmed V and J ends, which lost 3 bases and 5 bases, there was a span of 10 bases.

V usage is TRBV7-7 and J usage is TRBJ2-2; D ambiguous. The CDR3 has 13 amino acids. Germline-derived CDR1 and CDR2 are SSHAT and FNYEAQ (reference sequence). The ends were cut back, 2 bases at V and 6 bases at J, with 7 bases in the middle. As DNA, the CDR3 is TGTGCCAGCAGCTTAACAGCCTCCGGGGAGCTGTTTTTT. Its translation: CASSLTASGELFF.

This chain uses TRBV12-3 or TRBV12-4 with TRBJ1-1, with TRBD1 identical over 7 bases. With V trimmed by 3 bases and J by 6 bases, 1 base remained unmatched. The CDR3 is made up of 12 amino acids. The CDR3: CASSLGTAEAFF. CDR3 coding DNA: TGTGCCAGCAGTTTGGGGACAGCTGAAGCTTTCTTT.

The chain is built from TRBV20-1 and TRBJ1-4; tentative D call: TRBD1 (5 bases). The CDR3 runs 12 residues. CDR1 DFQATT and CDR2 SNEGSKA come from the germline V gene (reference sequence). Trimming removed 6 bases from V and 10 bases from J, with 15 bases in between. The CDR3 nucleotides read TGCAGTGCCTCGACGGGGGTGGGAAAACTGTTTTTT. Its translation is CSASTGVGKLFF.

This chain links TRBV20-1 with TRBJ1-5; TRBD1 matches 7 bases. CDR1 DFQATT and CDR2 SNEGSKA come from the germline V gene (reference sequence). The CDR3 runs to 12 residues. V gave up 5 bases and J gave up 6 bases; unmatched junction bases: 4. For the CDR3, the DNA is TGCAGTGCTTCCAGGGGGGCTCAGCCCCAGCATTTT. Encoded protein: CSASRGAQPQHF.

The CDR3 region has the DNA TGTGCCAGCTCACCAGTCAGGCCGAGCTCCTATAATTCACCCCTCCACTTT. It codes for CASSPVRPSSYNSPLHF. This rearrangement joins TRBV18 to TRBJ1-6; D gene uncertain. The CDR3 has 17 amino acids. From germline, CDR1 is KGHSH and CDR2 LQKENI. Trimming pared 2 bases from V and 0 bases from J, leaving 11 bases between. Full variable domain (outside the CDR3, taken from reference TRBV18 and TRBJ1-6): NAGVMQNPRHLVRRRGQEARLRCSPMKGHSHVYWYRQLPEEGLKFMVYLQKENIIDESGMPKERFSAEFPKEGPSILRIQQVVRGDSAAYFCASSPVRPSSYNSPLHFGNGTRLTVT.

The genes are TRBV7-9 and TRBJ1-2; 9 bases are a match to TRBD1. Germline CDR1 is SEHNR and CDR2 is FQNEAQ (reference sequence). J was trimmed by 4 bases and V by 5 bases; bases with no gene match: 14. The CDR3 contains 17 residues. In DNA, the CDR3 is TGTGCCAGCAGCCGCCTAACGGGGACAGGGATTATCTATGGCTACACCTTC. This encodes CASSRLTGTGIIYGYTF. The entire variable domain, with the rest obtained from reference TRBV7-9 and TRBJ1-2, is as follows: DTGVSQNPRHKITKRGQNVTFRCDPISEHNRLYWYRQTLGQGPEFLTYFQNEAQLEKSRLLSDRFSAERPKGSFSTLEIQRTEQGDSAMYLCASSRLTGTGIIYGYTFGSGTRLTVV.

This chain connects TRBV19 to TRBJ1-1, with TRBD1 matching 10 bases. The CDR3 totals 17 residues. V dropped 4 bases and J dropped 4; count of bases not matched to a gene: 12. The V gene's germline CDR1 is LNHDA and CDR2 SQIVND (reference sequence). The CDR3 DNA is TGTGCCAGTAGTAGTTCCGGGACAGGGGTTTTAGGCACTGAAGCTTTCTTT. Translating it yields CASSSSGTGVLGTEAFF.

For the CDR3, the DNA is TGCAGTGCTAGATGGGGGGCGGGACGGGAGCAGTACTTC. Encoded protein: CSARWGAGREQYF. The rearrangement links TRBV20-1 to TRBJ2-7; D could derive from TRBD1 or TRBD2 (6 bases each). CDR3 length equals 13 residues. Looked up from germline, CDR1 is DFQATT and CDR2 is SNEGSKA (reference sequence). The V and J ends lost 2 bases and 7 bases respectively, with 15 bases between them.

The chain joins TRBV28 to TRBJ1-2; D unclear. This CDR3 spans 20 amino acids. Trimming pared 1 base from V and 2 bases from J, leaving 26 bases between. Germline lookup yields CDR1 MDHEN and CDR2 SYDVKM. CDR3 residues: CASSLFVGRQNRGENYGYTF. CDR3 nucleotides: TGTGCCAGCAGTTTATTTGTCGGCCGACAAAATCGAGGCGAAAACTATGGCTACACCTTC.

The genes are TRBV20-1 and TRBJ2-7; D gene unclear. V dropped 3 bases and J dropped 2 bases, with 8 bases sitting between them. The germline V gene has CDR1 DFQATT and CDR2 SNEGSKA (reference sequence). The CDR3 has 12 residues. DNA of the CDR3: TGCAGTGCTAGTGGGCAGCCCTACGAGCAGTACTTC. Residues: CSASGQPYEQYF.

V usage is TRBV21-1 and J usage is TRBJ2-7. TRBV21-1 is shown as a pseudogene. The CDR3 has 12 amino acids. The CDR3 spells CASSSTQYEQYF. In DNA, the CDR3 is TGTGCCAGCAGCTCCACGCAGTACGAGCAGTACTTC.

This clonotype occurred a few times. Here the CDR3 reads CSAPRQGDTEAFF. CDR3 sequence (DNA): TGCAGTGCCCCACGACAGGGAGACACTGAAGCTTTCTTT. This chain connects TRBV20-1 to TRBJ1-1; the match to TRBD1 covers 7 bases. The V segment lost 6 bases and the J segment 3 bases; nucleotides outside the gene matches: 7. There are 13 residues in the CDR3. Germline V gives CDR1 DFQATT, CDR2 SNEGSKA (reference sequence).

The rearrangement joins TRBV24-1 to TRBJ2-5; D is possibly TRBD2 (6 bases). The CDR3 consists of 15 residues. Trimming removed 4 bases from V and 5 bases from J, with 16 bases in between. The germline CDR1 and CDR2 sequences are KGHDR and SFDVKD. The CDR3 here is CATSDPGGPRETQYF. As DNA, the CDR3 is TGTGCCACCAGTGACCCTGGAGGGCCGCGGGAGACCCAGTACTTC.

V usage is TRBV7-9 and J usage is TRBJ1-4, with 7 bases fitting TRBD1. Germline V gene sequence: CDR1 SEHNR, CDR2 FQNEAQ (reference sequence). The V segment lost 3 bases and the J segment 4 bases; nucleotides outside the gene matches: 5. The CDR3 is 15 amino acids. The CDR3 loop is CASSFEQGNNEKLFF. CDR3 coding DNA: TGTGCCAGCAGCTTTGAACAGGGGAATAATGAAAAACTGTTTTTT.

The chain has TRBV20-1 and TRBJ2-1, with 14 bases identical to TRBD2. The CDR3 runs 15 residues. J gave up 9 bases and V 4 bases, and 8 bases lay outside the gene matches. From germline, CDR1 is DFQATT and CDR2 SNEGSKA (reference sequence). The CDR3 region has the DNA TGCAGTGCTACGATTGGGACTAGCGGGAGACGTGAGCAGTTCTTC. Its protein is CSATIGTSGRREQFF.

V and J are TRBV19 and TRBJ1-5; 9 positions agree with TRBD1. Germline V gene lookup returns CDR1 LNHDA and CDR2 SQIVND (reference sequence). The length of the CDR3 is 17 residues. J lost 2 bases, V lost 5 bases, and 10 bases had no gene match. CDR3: CASSAILQGAGNQPQHF. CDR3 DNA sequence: TGTGCCAGTAGTGCTATATTACAGGGGGCGGGCAATCAGCCCCAGCATTTT.

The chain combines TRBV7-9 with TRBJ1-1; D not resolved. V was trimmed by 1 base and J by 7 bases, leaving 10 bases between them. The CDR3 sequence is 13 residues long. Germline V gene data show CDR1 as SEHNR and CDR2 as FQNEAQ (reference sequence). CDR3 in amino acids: CASSLGSWYEAFF. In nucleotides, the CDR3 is TGTGCCAGCAGCTTAGGGTCGTGGTATGAAGCTTTCTTT.

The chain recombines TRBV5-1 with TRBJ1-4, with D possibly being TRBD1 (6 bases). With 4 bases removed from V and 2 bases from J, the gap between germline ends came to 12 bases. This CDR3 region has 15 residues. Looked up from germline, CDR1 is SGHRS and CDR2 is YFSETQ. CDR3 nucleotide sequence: TGCGCCAGCAGCCGCGCAGGGGTGACTAATGAAAAACTGTTTTTT. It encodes CASSRAGVTNEKLFF.

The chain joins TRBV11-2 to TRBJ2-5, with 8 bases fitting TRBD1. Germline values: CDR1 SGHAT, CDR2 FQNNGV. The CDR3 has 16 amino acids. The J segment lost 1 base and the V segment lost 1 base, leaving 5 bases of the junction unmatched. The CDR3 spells CASSLVRTGFQETQYF. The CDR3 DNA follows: TGTGCCAGCAGCTTAGTCAGGACAGGGTTCCAAGAGACCCAGTACTTC. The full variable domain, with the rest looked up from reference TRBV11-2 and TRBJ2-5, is EAGVAQSPRYKIIEKRQSVAFWCNPISGHATLYWYQQILGQGPKLLIQFQNNGVVDDSQLPKDRFSAERLKGVDSTLKIQPAKLEDSAVYLCASSLVRTGFQETQYFGPGTRLLVL.

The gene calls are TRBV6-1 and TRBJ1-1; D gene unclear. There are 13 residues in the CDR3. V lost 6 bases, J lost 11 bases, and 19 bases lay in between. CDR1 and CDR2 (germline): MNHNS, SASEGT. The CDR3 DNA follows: TGTGCCAGCAGCGCATCCTTGGGGAAGCAGGCTTTCTTT. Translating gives CASSASLGKQAFF.